This entry lists 32 T cell receptor beta chains sequenced from one sample in a study of CD4 and CD8 cells across lung adenocarcinoma regions. TCRdb reprocessed the PCR reads with MiXCR, giving one entry per CDR3 protein. The sample yields 21,000 or so distinct CDR3 sequences, roughly half seen once. Material for sequencing was CD8+ T cells from the center of a lung tumor. The receptors were sampled from a female donor with lung adenocarcinoma. The CD4 and CD8 labels of this study may be unreliable.

In this sample, this clonotype turned up many times. The chain couples TRBV5-1 to TRBJ2-5; TRBD2 aligns across 7 bases. The J call may be faulty, since TRBJ2-7 better matches the DNA end. This CDR3 is built from 15 residues. Germline V gene lookup returns CDR1 SGHRS and CDR2 YFSETQ. CDR3 sequence reads: CASSYAPGTTYEQYF. CDR3 in DNA: TGCGCCAGCAGCTACGCTCCCGGGACTACCTACGAGCAGTACTTC.

This clonotype was counted between two and nine times. The J gene is TRBJ2-5, the V gene TRBV11-2; 10 bases are a match to TRBD1. The last part of the DNA fits TRBJ2-7 better; the J call may be wrong. The CDR3 covers 15 residues. Germline V gene sequence: CDR1 SGHAT, CDR2 FQNNGV. The CDR3 sequence: CASSLSGTGVAEQYF. CDR3 DNA sequence: TGTGCCAGCAGCCTCAGCGGGACAGGGGTCGCCGAGCAGTACTTC.

The rearrangement links TRBV7-3 to TRBJ2-2; 10 nucleotides line up with TRBD2. After removal of 3 bases from V and 3 bases from J, the junction contained 4 bases not matched to a gene. Germline CDR1 reads SGHTA; CDR2 reads FQGTGA. The CDR3 runs to 16 residues. DNA of the CDR3: TGTGCCAGCAGCTTTTCTAGCGGGAGTTACACCGGGGAGCTGTTTTTT. Its translation: CASSFSSGSYTGELFF.

This clonotype was seen only a few times. A much larger clone lies one base from this, so it may be a read error. The V call is TRBV6-5, the J call TRBJ2-5; 7 nucleotides align to TRBD2. CDR1 MNHEY and CDR2 SVGAGI come from the germline V gene. This CDR3 is 15 amino acids long. After removal of 3 bases from V and 11 bases from J, the junction contained 15 bases not matched to a gene. In nucleotides, the CDR3 is TGTGCCAGCAGTTATGGGTGGGAGGGCCTCGGTGAGCAGTACTTC. Its protein is CASSYGWEGLGEQYF.

This chain joins TRBV6-1 and TRBJ2-1; D gene ambiguous. The length of the CDR3 is 16 residues. Per the germline V gene, CDR1 is MNHNS and CDR2 is SASEGT. V was pared by 6 bases and J by 0 bases, with 15 bases between. CDR3 sequence reads: CASRPRTVSSYNEQFF. The CDR3 DNA is TGTGCCAGCAGACCCAGGACCGTTAGCTCCTACAATGAGCAGTTCTTC.

Points on this clonotype: A junction boundary mismatches the germline segment, possibly from a read error. The rearrangement links TRBV27 to TRBJ2-3; unclear D gene. The CDR3 contains 13 residues. CDR1 is MNHEY and CDR2 is SMNVEV in the germline V gene (reference sequence). The CDR3 sequence is CARGLWATDTQYF. Written as DNA, the CDR3 is TGTGCCAGGGGGTTGTGGGCAACAGACACGCAGTATTTC.

Many counts were recorded for this clonotype. V usage is TRBV11-2 and J usage is TRBJ2-5; 9 bases match TRBD1. The CDR3 extends over 15 amino acids. Germline V gene sequence: CDR1 SGHAT, CDR2 FQNNGV. J gave up 4 bases and V 1 base, and 4 bases lay outside the gene matches. CDR3 nucleotides: TGTGCCAGCAGCTTAGGGACAGGGGCGGGAGAGACCCAGTACTTC. Residues: CASSLGTGAGETQYF.

The count of this clonotype is one. The chain couples TRBV10-1 to TRBJ2-4, with D possibly matching TRBD1 (7 bases). The germline gives CDR1 WNHNN, CDR2 SYGVQD (reference sequence). The CDR3 covers 14 residues. The CDR3 sequence is CRSRGERAKNIQYF. The CDR3, as DNA: TGCCGCAGCAGGGGGGAGCGGGCCAAAAACATTCAGTACTTC.

The chain employs TRBV27 and TRBJ2-4, with a weak D call TRBD2 (5 bases). Per germline, CDR1 MNHEY and CDR2 SMNVEV (reference sequence). V was clipped by 6 bases and J by 13 bases, with 28 bases between them. CDR3 size: 16 residues. The CDR3 nucleotides are TGTGCCAGCAGAAAACAAGGACTGTGCGACAAAAAGATCCAGTACTTC. It specifies CASRKQGLCDKKIQYF.

The V gene is TRBV6-1, the J gene TRBJ2-5, with TRBD2 matching over 15 bases. Gene TRBJ2-7 matches the end of the DNA better, so the J call may be wrong. This CDR3 comprises 18 residues. In germline, CDR1 is MNHNS, CDR2 SASEGT. The chain's CDR3 is CASSRGLAGGPSSYEQYF. CDR3 coding DNA: TGTGCCAGCAGTCGTGGACTAGCGGGAGGGCCTTCTTCCTACGAGCAGTACTTC.

In its sample, this clonotype ranks as medium-sized (0.01 to 0.1%). The J gene is TRBJ2-7, the V gene TRBV6-1; D gene unclear. Trimming took off 10 bases at V and 0 bases at J, with 16 bases between the two ends. Germline CDR1 MNHNS, CDR2 SASEGT. This CDR3 is built from 14 residues. The CDR3, as DNA: TGTGCCATGACACCGGACGGTAGCTCCTACGAGCAGTACTTC. Protein: CAMTPDGSSYEQYF.

The rearrangement joins TRBV10-2 to TRBJ2-3; D possibly matches TRBD1 or TRBD2 (5 bases each). The germline V gene encodes CDR1 WSHSY and CDR2 SAAADI. There are 13 residues in the CDR3. Trimming removed 8 bases from V and 5 bases from J, with 14 bases in between. CDR3 DNA sequence: TGCGCCAGCGGCCGGGACCAACAAGATACGCAGTATTTT. Translating it yields CASGRDQQDTQYF.

This clonotype was seen repeatedly, ten times or more. V is TRBV6-5 and J is TRBJ2-7, with unresolved D. Trimming left V 6 bases short and J 5 bases short, with 11 bases between. CDR1 and CDR2 (germline): MNHEY, SVGAGI. The CDR3 is 12 residues long. CDR3 in amino acids: CASRYRRDEQYV. CDR3 DNA sequence: TGTGCCAGCAGGTATCGGAGAGACGAGCAGTACGTC.

This clonotype occurred many times. V usage is TRBV7-3 and J usage is TRBJ2-3, with unresolved D. Germline assignment: CDR1 SGHTA and CDR2 FQGTGA. V lost 4 bases, J lost 8 bases, and 10 bases lay in between. The CDR3 loop spans 12 amino acids. The CDR3 nucleotides are TGTGCCAGCAGCTCCAGTGGGGTTACGCAGTATTTT. Translated, it gives CASSSSGVTQYF.

This clonotype was seen many times. CDR3 in amino acids: CASSLDTDTQYF. CDR3 nucleotide sequence: TGCGCCAGCAGCCTAGACACAGATACGCAGTATTTT. The gene calls are TRBV5-1 and TRBJ2-3; D gene unclear. Trimming left V 4 bases short and J 2 bases short, with 5 bases between. Germline values: CDR1 SGHRS, CDR2 YFSETQ. The length of the CDR3 is 12 residues.

The sample holds many counts of this clonotype. V and J are TRBV6-5 and TRBJ2-1; 11 bases are shared with TRBD2. Gene TRBJ2-7 matches the end of the DNA better, so the J call may be wrong. This CDR3 spans 16 amino acids. The germline gives CDR1 MNHEY, CDR2 SVGAGI. The CDR3, as DNA: TGTGCCAGCAGTTACTCGAGTGGGACTAGCGGATACGAGCAGTACTTC. It is translated as CASSYSSGTSGYEQYF.

The chain recombines TRBV20-1 with TRBJ2-1; 8 bases fit TRBD2. V lost 2 bases and J lost 2; bases outside the gene matches: 14. This CDR3 comprises 18 residues. Germline CDR1 and CDR2: DFQATT and SNEGSKA (reference sequence). CDR3 coding DNA: TGCAGTGCTAGACTCATAAGAAAGACTAGCGACACCTACAATGAGCAGTTCTTC. Residues: CSARLIRKTSDTYNEQFF.

The gene calls are TRBV10-1 and TRBJ2-1; a possible D gene is TRBD1 (6 bases). The CDR3 loop spans 15 amino acids. Germline V gene lookup returns CDR1 WNHNN and CDR2 SYGVQD (reference sequence). V lost 0 bases, J lost 4 bases, and 10 bases lay in between. In nucleotides, the CDR3 is TGCGCCAGCAGTGAGTCTGGACAGCGTTACAATGAGCAGTTCTTC. Encoded protein: CASSESGQRYNEQFF.

The V call is TRBV7-2, the J call TRBJ2-1; 11 bases agree with TRBD2. From germline, CDR1 is SGHTA and CDR2 FQGNSA. V gave up 2 bases and J gave up 10 bases; unmatched junction bases: 4. The CDR3 has 14 residues. The CDR3 loop is CASSLTSGSAEQFF. The CDR3 DNA follows: TGTGCCAGCAGCTTAACTAGCGGGAGTGCCGAGCAGTTCTTC. Full variable domain (outside the CDR3, taken from reference TRBV7-2 and TRBJ2-1): GAGVSQSPSNKVTEKGKDVELRCDPISGHTALYWYRQSLGQGLEFLIYFQGNSAPDKSGLPSDRFSAERTGGSVSTLTIQRTQQEDSAVYLCASSLTSGSAEQFFGPGTRLTVL.

Only a few counts were recorded for this clonotype. The chain joins TRBV6-1 to TRBJ2-3; 9 bases are a match to TRBD2. CDR3 size: 16 residues. Losses at the gene ends were 3 bases for V and 4 bases for J; bases not matched to a gene: 8. The germline V gene has CDR1 MNHNS and CDR2 SASEGT. The CDR3 DNA reads as TGTGCCAGCAGTGATCGGTCTAGCGGGACGGCAGATACGCAGTATTTT. This codes for CASSDRSSGTADTQYF.

This clonotype was recorded at least ten times. CDR3 bases: TGTGCCATCAGTGAGTCGTCGTACAATGAGCAGTTCTTC. Its translation: CAISESSYNEQFF. V usage is TRBV10-3 and J usage is TRBJ2-1; D is unresolved. The CDR3 has 13 amino acids. Germline CDR1 reads ENHRY; CDR2 reads SYGVKD. V was trimmed by 0 bases and J by 4 bases, leaving 4 bases between them.

V usage is TRBV27 and J usage is TRBJ2-1; D may correspond to TRBD1 or TRBD2 (6 bases each). The J call is doubtful: the DNA matches TRBJ2-7 better. The CDR3 loop spans 15 amino acids. Germline V gene lookup returns CDR1 MNHEY and CDR2 SMNVEV (reference sequence). The CDR3 here is CAGGHGGGDQDTQYF. The CDR3 nucleotides read TGTGCCGGGGGGCACGGGGGAGGAGACCAAGATACGCAGTACTTC.

The chain recombines TRBV5-1 with TRBJ2-1; 7 bases fit TRBD1. CDR3 length equals 15 residues. The trim removed 0 bases at V and 5 bases at J, leaving 5 bases unmatched. CDR1 SGHRS and CDR2 YFSETQ come from the germline V gene. This CDR3 reads CASSLGQGPNNEQFF. CDR3 nucleotides: TGCGCCAGCAGCTTGGGACAGGGCCCCAACAATGAGCAGTTCTTC.

CDR3: CASRLSYEQYF. The CDR3 DNA reads as TGTGCCAGCAGATTGAGTTACGAGCAGTACTTC. The genes are TRBV6-1 and TRBJ2-5, with D uncertain. With the DNA end fitting TRBJ2-7 better, the J assignment may be wrong. The length of the CDR3 is 11 residues. Germline V gene lookup returns CDR1 MNHNS and CDR2 SASEGT.

This chain connects TRBV6-1 to TRBJ2-1; D may be TRBD1 (6 bases). The end of the DNA aligns better with TRBJ2-7, so the J call may be wrong. The CDR3 loop spans 13 amino acids. CDR1 and CDR2 (germline): MNHNS, SASEGT. Here the CDR3 DNA reads TGTGCCAGCACCAGAACTACAGGGTCCGAGCAGTACTTC. It yields the protein CASTRTTGSEQYF.

About this clonotype itself: Compared with germline, one end of the junction differs, possibly owing to a read error. This chain links TRBV6-5 with TRBJ2-3; D is tentatively TRBD1 or TRBD2 (5 bases each). The CDR3 runs to 15 residues. Germline lookup yields CDR1 MNHEY and CDR2 SVGAGI. The DNA for the CDR3 is TGTGCCGGGGGTTACCGGGGCGCTTACCCAGATACCCAGTACTTT. Its translation: CAGGYRGAYPDTQYF.

In its sample, this clonotype ranks as medium-sized. This chain uses TRBV6-1 with TRBJ2-5; D is unresolved. CDR1 and CDR2 (germline): MNHNS, SASEGT. The length of the CDR3 is 14 residues. V dropped 3 bases and J dropped 1 base, with 9 bases sitting between them. The CDR3 DNA sequence: TGTGCCAGCAGTGATTGGCGGATCCAAGAGACCCAGTACTTC. Its translation: CASSDWRIQETQYF.

The chain has TRBV6-1 and TRBJ1-1; D might be TRBD1 (5 bases). The V end was cut by 6 bases, the J end by 0 bases, with 17 bases between. The CDR3 is 16 amino acids. Germline CDR1 and CDR2: MNHNS and SASEGT. This CDR3 is CASSSSWGVLNTEAFF. For the CDR3, the DNA is TGTGCCAGCAGCTCCAGCTGGGGGGTCTTGAACACTGAAGCTTTCTTT.

This clonotype was observed a few times. The chain is built from TRBV30 and TRBJ2-5; no clear D. Deletions cut 4 bases from V and 0 bases from J, with 6 bases between. The CDR3 has 12 residues. In germline, CDR1 is GTSNPN, CDR2 SVGIG (reference sequence). The CDR3 reads CAWNRDQETQYF. CDR3 in DNA: TGTGCCTGGAATCGGGACCAAGAGACCCAGTACTTC.

The chain uses TRBV6-4 and TRBJ1-2; D perhaps matches TRBD1 (6 bases). This CDR3 contains 12 residues. Trimming pared 6 bases from V and 9 bases from J, leaving 14 bases between. Germline CDR1 and CDR2: MRHNA and SNTAGT. CDR3 sequence: CASSAGQSRYTF. CDR3 DNA: TGTGCCAGCAGCGCCGGACAGTCGCGCTACACCTTC.

The chain combines TRBV11-3 with TRBJ2-1, with 8 nucleotides matching TRBD2. The CDR3 is 15 amino acids. Germline-derived CDR1 and CDR2 are SGHNT and YENEEA. The junction had 3 bases not matched to a gene; V was cut back by 2 bases and J by 3 bases. CDR3 protein: CASSLYGRVYNEQFF. The DNA of the CDR3 is TGTGCCAGCAGCTTATACGGGAGGGTCTACAATGAGCAGTTCTTC.

This clonotype has at least ten counts. J is TRBJ1-3 and V is TRBV27; D is perhaps TRBD1 (6 bases). Between the trimmed V and J ends, which lost 5 bases and 2 bases, there was a span of 13 bases. The CDR3 consists of 15 residues. Germline loops: CDR1 MNHEY, CDR2 SMNVEV (reference sequence). CDR3 sequence (DNA): TGTGCCAGCAGTCCAGGGAACAGGGCTGGAAACACCATATATTTT. Its protein is CASSPGNRAGNTIYF.